The clone carrying this T cell receptor (beta chain) showed up many times. The junction departs from the called germline gene at one end, perhaps through a read error. The data were obtained in a study of regulatory T cells in long-lasting Graves disease. The time point was: newly diagnosed GD, antithyroid drugs for less than 3 months. Extracted PBMC RNA gave rise to the TCR library. Through Arm-PCR of CDR3 regions and iRepertoire HTBI primers, TCR beta libraries were built. TCRdb used MiXCR to reprocess the multiplex PCR reads, holding one entry per CDR3 protein. The sample carries some 350,000 distinct CDR3 sequences, 15% to 20% recorded once. The data were also submitted as part of a second study, on T cells in Graves' hyperthyroidism and ophthalmopathy.

This clonotype originated in a woman in her late teens or twenties with Graves disease. The specimen comprised peripheral blood mononuclear cells (PBMCs), sampled at new diagnosis, from a patient treated with antithyroid drugs.

This chain's CDR3 is CASSPGRSYEQYF. CDR3 coding DNA: TGCGCCAGCAGCCCCGGCAGGTCCTACGAGCAGTACTTC. The gene calls are TRBV12-3 or TRBV12-4 and TRBJ2-7; D unresolved. The CDR3 consists of 13 residues.